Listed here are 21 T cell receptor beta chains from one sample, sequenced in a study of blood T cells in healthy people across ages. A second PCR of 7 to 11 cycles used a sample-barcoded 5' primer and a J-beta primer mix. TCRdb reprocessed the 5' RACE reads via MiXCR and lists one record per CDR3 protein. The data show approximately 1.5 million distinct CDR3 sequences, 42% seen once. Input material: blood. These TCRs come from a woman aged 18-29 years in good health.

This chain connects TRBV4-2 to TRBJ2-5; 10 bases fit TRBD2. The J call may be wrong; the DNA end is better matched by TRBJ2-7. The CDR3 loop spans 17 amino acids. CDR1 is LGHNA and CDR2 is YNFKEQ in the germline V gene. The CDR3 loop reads CASSQVAAAGGPNEQYF. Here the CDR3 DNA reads TGTGCCAGCAGCCAAGTCGCGGCAGCGGGAGGGCCGAACGAGCAGTACTTC.

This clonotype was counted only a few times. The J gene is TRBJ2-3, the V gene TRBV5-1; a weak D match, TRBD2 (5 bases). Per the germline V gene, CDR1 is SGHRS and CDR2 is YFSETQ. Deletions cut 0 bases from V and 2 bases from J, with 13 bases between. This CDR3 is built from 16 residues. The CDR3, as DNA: TGCGCCAGCAGCTTGGATATACGAGGGCCCACAGATACGCAGTATTTT. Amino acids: CASSLDIRGPTDTQYF.

This CDR3 is CASSPRRHSYEQYF. The CDR3 coding sequence is TGTGCCAGCAGCCCCCGCAGGCACTCCTACGAGCAGTACTTC. V usage is TRBV11-2 and J usage is TRBJ2-7; D unclear. This CDR3 has 14 amino acids. V was shortened by 5 bases and J by 0 bases, with 11 bases between the two germline ends. Germline V CDR1 and CDR2: SGHAT, FQNNGV.

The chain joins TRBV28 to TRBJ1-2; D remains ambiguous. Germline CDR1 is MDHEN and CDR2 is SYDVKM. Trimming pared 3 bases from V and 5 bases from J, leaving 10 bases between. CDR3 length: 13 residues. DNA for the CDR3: TGTGCCAGCAGTTTGTATAGGATTTATGGCTACACCTTC. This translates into CASSLYRIYGYTF.

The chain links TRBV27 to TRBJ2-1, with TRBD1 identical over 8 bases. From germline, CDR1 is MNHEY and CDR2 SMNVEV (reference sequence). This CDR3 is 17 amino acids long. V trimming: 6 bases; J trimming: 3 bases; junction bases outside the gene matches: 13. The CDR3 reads CASRTNTGGTYYNEQFF. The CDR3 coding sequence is TGTGCCAGCAGGACAAATACAGGGGGAACGTACTACAATGAGCAGTTCTTC.

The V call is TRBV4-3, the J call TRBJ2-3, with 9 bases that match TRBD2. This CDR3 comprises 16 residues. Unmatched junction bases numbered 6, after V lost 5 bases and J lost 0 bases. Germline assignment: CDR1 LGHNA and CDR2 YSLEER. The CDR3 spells CASSMTSGSSTDTQYF. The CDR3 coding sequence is TGCGCCAGCAGCATGACTAGCGGTTCTAGCACAGATACGCAGTATTTT.

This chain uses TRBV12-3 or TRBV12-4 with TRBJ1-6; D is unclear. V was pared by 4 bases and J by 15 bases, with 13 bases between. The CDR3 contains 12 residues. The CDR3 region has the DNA TGTGCCAGCAGTTCACCCCGGACCGACCTCCACTTT. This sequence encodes CASSSPRTDLHF.

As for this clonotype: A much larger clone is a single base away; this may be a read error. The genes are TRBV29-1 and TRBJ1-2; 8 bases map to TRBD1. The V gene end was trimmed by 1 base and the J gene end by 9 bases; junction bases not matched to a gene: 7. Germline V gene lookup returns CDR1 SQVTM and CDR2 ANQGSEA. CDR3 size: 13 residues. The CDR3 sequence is CSVEGTGTGRYTF. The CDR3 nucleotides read TGCAGCGTTGAAGGGACAGGGACGGGTCGCTACACCTTC.

The CDR3 protein is CASSPSFRVLEQFF. The CDR3 DNA sequence: TGTGCCAGCAGCCCCTCCTTTAGAGTGCTAGAGCAGTTCTTC. The rearrangement uses TRBV2 and TRBJ2-1; D unresolved. CDR1 is SNHLY and CDR2 is FYNNEI in the germline V gene. Between the trimmed V and J ends, which lost 6 bases and 10 bases, there was a span of 19 bases. There are 14 residues in the CDR3.

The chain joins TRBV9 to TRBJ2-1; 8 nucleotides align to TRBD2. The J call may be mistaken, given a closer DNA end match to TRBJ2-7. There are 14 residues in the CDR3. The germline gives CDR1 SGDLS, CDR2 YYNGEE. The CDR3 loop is CASSVGRAYNEQYF. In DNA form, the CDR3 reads TGTGCCAGCAGCGTCGGGAGGGCCTACAATGAGCAGTACTTC.

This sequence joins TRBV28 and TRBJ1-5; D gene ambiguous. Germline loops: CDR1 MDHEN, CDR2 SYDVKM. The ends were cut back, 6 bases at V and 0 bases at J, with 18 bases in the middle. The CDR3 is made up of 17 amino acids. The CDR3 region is CASRSPGVKYSNQPQHF. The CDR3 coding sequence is TGTGCCAGCAGATCGCCGGGAGTCAAATATAGCAATCAGCCCCAGCATTTT.

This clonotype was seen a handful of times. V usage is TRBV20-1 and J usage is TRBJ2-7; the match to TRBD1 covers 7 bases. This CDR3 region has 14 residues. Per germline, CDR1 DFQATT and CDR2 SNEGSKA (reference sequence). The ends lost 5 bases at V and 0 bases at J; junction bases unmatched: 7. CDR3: CSALSGTASYEQYF. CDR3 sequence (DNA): TGCAGTGCTCTCTCGGGGACAGCCTCCTACGAGCAGTACTTC.

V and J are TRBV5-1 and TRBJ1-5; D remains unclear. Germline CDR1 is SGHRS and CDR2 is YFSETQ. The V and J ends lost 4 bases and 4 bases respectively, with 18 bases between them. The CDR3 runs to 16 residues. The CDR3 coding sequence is TGCGCCAGCAGCCCGGACGGACTGGGCGGAAATCAGCCCCAGCATTTT. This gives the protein CASSPDGLGGNQPQHF.

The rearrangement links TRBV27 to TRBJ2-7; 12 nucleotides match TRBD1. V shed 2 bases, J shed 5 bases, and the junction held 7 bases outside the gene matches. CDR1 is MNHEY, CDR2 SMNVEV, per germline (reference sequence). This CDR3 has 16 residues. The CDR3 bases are TGTGCCAGCAGTTTAGGTTCCGGGACAGGGGGCCACGAGCAGTACTTC. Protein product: CASSLGSGTGGHEQYF.

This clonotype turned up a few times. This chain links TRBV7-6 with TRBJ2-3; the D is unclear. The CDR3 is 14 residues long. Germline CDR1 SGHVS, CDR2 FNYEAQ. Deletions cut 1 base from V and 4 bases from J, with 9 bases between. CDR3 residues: CASSLGGRPDTQYF. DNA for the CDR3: TGTGCCAGCAGCTTAGGCGGTCGCCCAGATACGCAGTATTTT.

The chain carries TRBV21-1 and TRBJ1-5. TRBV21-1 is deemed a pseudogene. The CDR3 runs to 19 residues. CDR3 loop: CASSKRDRDADWRNQPQHF. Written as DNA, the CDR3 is TGTGCCAGCAGCAAACGCGACAGAGACGCGGATTGGCGCAATCAGCCCCAGCATTTT.

The CDR3 coding sequence is TGTGCCAGCAGCGCTTCTTCTAGCGGAATGAGTGATGAGCAGTTCTTC. Its protein product is CASSASSSGMSDEQFF. The J gene is TRBJ2-1, the V gene TRBV2, with 7 bases matching TRBD2. The J segment lost 8 bases and the V segment lost 6 bases, leaving 16 bases of the junction unmatched. In germline, CDR1 is SNHLY, CDR2 FYNNEI. CDR3 length equals 16 residues.

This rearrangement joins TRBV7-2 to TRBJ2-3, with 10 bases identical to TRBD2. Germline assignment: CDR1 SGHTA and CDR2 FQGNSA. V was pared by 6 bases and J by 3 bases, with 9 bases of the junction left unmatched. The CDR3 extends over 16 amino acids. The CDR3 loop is CASRWALAGVTDTQYF. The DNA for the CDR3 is TGTGCCAGCAGATGGGCCCTAGCGGGGGTGACAGATACGCAGTATTTT. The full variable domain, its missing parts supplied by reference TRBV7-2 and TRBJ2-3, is GAGVSQSPSNKVTEKGKDVELRCDPISGHTALYWYRQSLGQGLEFLIYFQGNSAPDKSGLPSDRFSAERTGGSVSTLTIQRTQQEDSAVYLCASRWALAGVTDTQYFGPGTRLTVL.

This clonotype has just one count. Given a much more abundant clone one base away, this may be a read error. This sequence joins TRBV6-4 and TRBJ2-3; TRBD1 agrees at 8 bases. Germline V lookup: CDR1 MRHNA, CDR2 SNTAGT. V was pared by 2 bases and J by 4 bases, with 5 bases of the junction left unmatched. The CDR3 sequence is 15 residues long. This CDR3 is CASSDATGEADTQYF. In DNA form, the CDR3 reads TGTGCCAGCAGTGACGCGACAGGGGAGGCAGATACGCAGTATTTT.

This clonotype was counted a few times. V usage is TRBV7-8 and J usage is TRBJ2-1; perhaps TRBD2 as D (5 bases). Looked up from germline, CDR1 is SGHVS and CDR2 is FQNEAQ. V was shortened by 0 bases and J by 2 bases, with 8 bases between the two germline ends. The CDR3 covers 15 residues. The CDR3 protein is CASSLAPRAYNEQFF. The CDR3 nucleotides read TGTGCCAGCAGCTTAGCCCCGAGGGCCTACAATGAGCAGTTCTTC.

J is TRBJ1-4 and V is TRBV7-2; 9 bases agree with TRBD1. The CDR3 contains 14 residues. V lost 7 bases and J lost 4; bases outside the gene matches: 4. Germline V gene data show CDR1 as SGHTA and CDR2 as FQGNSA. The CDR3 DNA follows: TGTGCCAGCAACGGACAGGGGCTTAATGAAAAACTGTTTTTT. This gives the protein CASNGQGLNEKLFF.